The rows below give T cell receptor beta chains drawn from one sample of a study of blood T cell repertoires in COVID-19. Profiling relied on immunoSEQ multiplex PCR, and the TCRdb table lists in-frame clones only, not all of them. This sample has about 300,000 clones, with 80% to 90% found just once. Sequencing was carried out using peripheral blood. The receptors stem from a man aged 40-55 years with acute or convalescent COVID-19. Both conserved end residues are trimmed from each CDR3.

CDR3 protein: ASSKSNGGTMNTEAF
J gene: TRBJ1-1
V gene: TRBV21-1

CDR3 protein: ASSSIRPEGEQY
J gene: TRBJ2-7
V gene: TRBV7-2

CDR3 protein: ASSKQGVDGYT
J gene: TRBJ1-2
V gene: TRBV2

CDR3 protein: ASRREPQSNSPLH
J gene: TRBJ1-6
V gene: TRBV5-1

CDR3 protein: ASSLQGQGGNTIY
J gene: TRBJ1-3
V gene: TRBV5-1

CDR3 protein: ASSQGAASAAGYT
J gene: TRBJ1-2
V gene: TRBV3-1/TRBV3-2

CDR3 protein: ASSSAGGVQDTQY
J gene: TRBJ2-3
V gene: TRBV7-2

CDR3 protein: ASSITGGNQPQH
J gene: TRBJ1-5
V gene: TRBV19

CDR3 protein: ASSVEADYGYT
J gene: TRBJ1-2
V gene: TRBV9

CDR3 protein: ASSKTGANNSPLH
J gene: TRBJ1-6
V gene: TRBV21-1

CDR3 protein: ASSVDLSTEAF
J gene: TRBJ1-1
V gene: TRBV9

CDR3 protein: ASSSRTAFYNSPLH
J gene: TRBJ1-6
V gene: TRBV7-9

CDR3 protein: ASSIPGATEAF
J gene: TRBJ1-1
V gene: TRBV27

CDR3 protein: ASSPGTHYGYT
J gene: TRBJ1-2
V gene: TRBV14

CDR3 protein: ASSLRQGNTGELF
J gene: TRBJ2-2
V gene: TRBV7-6

CDR3 protein: ASSSTPPDSYGYT
J gene: TRBJ1-2
V gene: TRBV7-8

CDR3 protein: ASSQVSRDIGYT
J gene: TRBJ1-2
V gene: TRBV4-1